The 29 T cell receptor beta chains presented below share a single source sample, sequenced in a study of CD8+CD57+ T cells in acquired aplastic anemia. CDR3 and TCR beta VDJ profiling relied on a genomic DNA template. TCRdb passed the reads through MiXCR, listing each CDR3 protein once. The sample carries just over 400,000 distinct CDR3 sequences, 55% to 75% recorded once. Material: sorted CD4+, CD8+, or CD8+CD57+ T cells (not recorded which) from PBMCs. The receptor set was obtained from a human donor in good health, serving as a control.

This clonotype has ten or more counts. This rearrangement joins TRBV3-1 to TRBJ1-1; 7 positions agree with TRBD1. V was clipped by 1 base and J by 4 bases; unmatched bases: 9. Germline V gene sequence: CDR1 LGHDT, CDR2 YNNKEL (reference sequence). The length of the CDR3 is 16 residues. The CDR3 bases are TGTGCCAGCAGCCAAGGCCCTCTCGGACAGGCCACTGAAGCTTTCTTT. Residues: CASSQGPLGQATEAFF.

The chain recombines TRBV5-1 with TRBJ1-3, with TRBD1 as a possible D gene (5 bases). The CDR3 extends over 15 amino acids. Trimming removed 2 bases from V and 6 bases from J, with 15 bases in between. Germline values: CDR1 SGHRS, CDR2 YFSETQ. CDR3 loop: CASSLNGTAQNTIYF. CDR3 sequence (DNA): TGCGCCAGCAGCTTAAATGGGACGGCCCAAAACACCATATATTTT.

With respect to this clonotype: Sequence at one end of the junction differs from germline and may be a read error. V gene TRBV20-1 combines with J gene TRBJ1-2, with D unclear. The CDR3 runs 11 residues. Germline V gene lookup returns CDR1 DFQATT and CDR2 SNEGSKA (reference sequence). In DNA, the CDR3 is TGCAGCGCTAGGCAGCGCGGGAGCTCCTCCTTC. It translates to CSARQRGSSSF.

With respect to this clonotype: This may be a read error: a much more frequent sequence differs by one nucleotide. No conserved phenylalanine or tryptophan is present at the end of the CDR3, so a read error is the likely explanation. This chain links TRBV6-1 with TRBJ2-5; the match to TRBD2 covers 10 bases. This CDR3 spans 16 amino acids. Trimming took 6 bases from V and 4 from J; bases not matched to a gene: 11. The germline V gene encodes CDR1 MNHNS and CDR2 SASEGT. The CDR3 DNA follows: TGTGCCAGCAGGAGTCGGGCAGCGGGGGGGCGAGAGACCCAGTACCTC. Residues: CASRSRAAGGRETQYL.

A note on this clonotype: A junction boundary mismatches the germline segment, possibly from a read error. This chain uses TRBV11-2 with TRBJ2-2, with D perhaps TRBD1 (6 bases). From germline, CDR1 is SGHAT and CDR2 FQNNGV. This CDR3 is 17 amino acids long. CDR3 nucleotides: TGTGCCAGCAGCCCCACCCTCGGGGCAGGGGAAACCGGGGAGCTGTCTTGG. As protein: CASSPTLGAGETGELSW.

This clonotype has at least ten counts. DNA for the CDR3: TGTGCCAGCAGTTTTCAAGGCAATCAGCCCCAGCATTTT. Translated: CASSFQGNQPQHF. The V and J genes are TRBV12-3 or TRBV12-4 and TRBJ1-5; D remains unclear. V shed 3 bases and J shed 2 bases, with 5 bases lying between them. This CDR3 is 13 amino acids long.

The CDR3 region has the DNA TGTGCCAGCAGGAGTACAGGGTTGCTCGGAAACACCATATATTTT. Its protein is CASRSTGLLGNTIYF. This rearrangement joins TRBV27 to TRBJ1-3, with a possible D match to TRBD1 (6 bases). The CDR3 length is 15 residues. Trimming removed 6 bases from V and 4 bases from J, with 16 bases in between. Germline V lookup: CDR1 MNHEY, CDR2 SMNVEV (reference sequence).

This clonotype was counted ten times or more. This chain connects TRBV6-1 to TRBJ2-5; TRBD1 agrees at 11 bases. Germline V lookup: CDR1 MNHNS, CDR2 SASEGT. This CDR3 has 15 amino acids. V was clipped by 6 bases and J by 5 bases; unmatched bases: 8. The CDR3 here is CASSIGQGALETQYF. The DNA of the CDR3 is TGTGCCAGCAGCATTGGACAGGGGGCTCTCGAGACCCAGTACTTC.

The V gene is TRBV7-3, the J gene TRBJ1-2; D is perhaps TRBD1 (5 bases). The germline V gene has CDR1 SGHTA and CDR2 FQGTGA. This CDR3 contains 12 residues. V lost 7 bases to trimming and J lost 6 bases, with 12 bases between them. The CDR3 DNA follows: TGTGCCAGCAAGGCTCTCAGGGATGGCTACACCTTC. Protein sequence: CASKALRDGYTF.

A note on this clonotype: The missing conserved phenylalanine or tryptophan at the end of this CDR3 makes a read error likely. Because the CDR3's place on the DNA is in doubt, the DNA is left out and the CDR3 is given as listed by TCRdb. This chain uses TRBV6-1 with TRBJ2-6; the table's D gene call, TRBD1, was not cross checked with the DNA. The CDR3 numbers 13 amino acids, ends counted. The germline gives CDR1 MNHNS, CDR2 SASEGT. CDR3: CASSDPDQGFVLS.

The chain recombines TRBV20-1 with TRBJ2-3, with D possibly being TRBD2 (6 bases). The CDR3 consists of 16 residues. Germline V gene sequence: CDR1 DFQATT, CDR2 SNEGSKA (reference sequence). Trimming left V 5 bases short and J 4 bases short, with 22 bases between. CDR3 sequence: CSAAARRGSGPDTQYF. The CDR3 nucleotides are TGCAGTGCTGCCGCCAGGCGGGGAAGTGGCCCAGATACGCAGTATTTT.

This chain links TRBV7-9 with TRBJ2-4; a weak D match, TRBD2 (5 bases). V lost 7 bases and J 8 bases, leaving 21 bases between the germline ends. Germline CDR1 and CDR2: SEHNR and FQNEAQ (reference sequence). The CDR3 runs to 15 residues. The CDR3 sequence is CASTGNRPSTYIQYF. The CDR3 nucleotides read TGTGCCAGCACGGGGAACAGACCCAGTACATACATTCAGTACTTC.

As to this clonotype: At one of its ends the junction is not consistent with the germline gene, which may arise from a read error. CDR3 coding DNA: TGTGCCACCAGCAGACATTGGCTAGGTATACCAGAGACCCAGTACTTC. Translating it yields CATSRHWLGIPETQYF. The V gene is TRBV11-2, the J gene TRBJ2-5; D is uncertain. Germline V gene data show CDR1 as SGHAT and CDR2 as FQNNGV. The CDR3 totals 16 residues.

A single count supports this clonotype. The junction shows a germline mismatch at one end, possibly a read error. V and J are TRBV5-1 and TRBJ2-7; TRBD2 aligns across 8 bases. Germline V gene data show CDR1 as SGHRS and CDR2 as YFSETQ. CDR3 length: 13 amino acids. CDR3: CACNPREGYEQYF. CDR3 nucleotide sequence: TGTGCCTGCAACCCCCGGGAGGGCTACGAGCAGTACTTC.

The V and J genes are TRBV6-1 and TRBJ1-5, with 8 nucleotides matching TRBD1. There are 14 residues in the CDR3. CDR1 and CDR2 from the germline V gene are MNHNS and SASEGT. V gave up 8 bases and J gave up 0 bases; unmatched junction bases: 3. The CDR3 nucleotides are TGTGCCAGCGAACAGGGGGATAGCAATCAGCCCCAGCATTTT. It encodes CASEQGDSNQPQHF.

With regard to this clonotype: Compared with germline, one end of the junction differs, possibly owing to a read error. The chain employs TRBV15 and TRBJ2-7; the match to TRBD2 covers 9 bases. CDR3 size: 14 residues. CDR1 and CDR2 from the germline V gene are LNHNV and YYDKDF (reference sequence). The CDR3 here is CASSFRTSAYEQYF. CDR3 DNA sequence: TGTGCCAGCAGCTTTCGGACTAGCGCTTACGAGCAGTACTTC. The full variable domain, with the rest looked up from reference TRBV15 and TRBJ2-7, is DAMVIQNPRYQVTQFGKPVTLSCSQTLNHNVMYWYQQKSSQAPKLLFHYYDKDFNNEADTPDNFQSRRPNTSFCFLDIRSPGLGDTAMYLCASSFRTSAYEQYFGPGTRLTVT.

CDR3 amino acids: CASSVLRSYTF. The CDR3 nucleotides read TGCGCCAGCAGTGTGTTGAGGAGCTACACCTTC. V gene TRBV5-1 combines with J gene TRBJ1-2; no definite D call. The V gene lost 5 bases and the J gene lost 9 bases, with 11 bases spanning the gap. CDR1 is SGHRS and CDR2 is YFSETQ in the germline V gene. The CDR3 is 11 amino acids.

This clonotype was seen ten or more times. The V gene is TRBV6-2 or TRBV6-3, the J gene TRBJ2-1; unclear D gene. Germline V CDR1 and CDR2: MNHEY, SVGEGT. The CDR3 extends over 13 amino acids. Trimming cost V 0 bases and J 8 bases, with 8 bases left between them. This chain's CDR3 is CASSYSTWDEQFF. The CDR3 DNA reads as TGTGCCAGCAGTTACTCGACGTGGGATGAGCAGTTCTTC.

This clonotype has just one count. Sequence at one end of the junction differs from germline and may be a read error. The chain employs TRBV12-3 or TRBV12-4 and TRBJ1-2, with no clear D. The CDR3 is made up of 11 amino acids. CDR3 in amino acids: CATSLSYGYTF. DNA of the CDR3: TGTGCCACCAGTTTGAGCTATGGCTACACCTTC.

This clonotype was recorded many times. This chain links TRBV3-1 with TRBJ2-7, with 7 bases fitting TRBD1. V shed 3 bases and J 5 bases; nucleotides not matched to a gene: 13. The CDR3 has 16 amino acids. CDR1 and CDR2 (germline): LGHDT, YNNKEL (reference sequence). The CDR3 loop reads CASSHPRGTGSNEQYF. CDR3 nucleotides: TGTGCCAGCAGCCATCCCAGGGGGACGGGGTCCAACGAGCAGTACTTC.

Ten or more counts support this clonotype. The CDR3 sequence: CASSVNSGTQETQYF. As DNA, the CDR3 is TGTGCCAGCAGCGTCAACTCCGGGACACAAGAGACCCAGTACTTC. J is TRBJ2-5 and V is TRBV9, with TRBD1 as a possible D gene (6 bases). CDR3 size: 15 residues. Trimming shortened V by 2 bases and J by 2 bases, and 13 bases separated the two germline ends. CDR1 SGDLS and CDR2 YYNGEE come from the germline V gene.

Note on this clonotype: Its ends do not fully match the called genes, so a read error is possible. V is TRBV7-2 and J is TRBJ2-7; no clear D. The CDR3 loop spans 14 amino acids. Germline V gene lookup returns CDR1 SGHTA and CDR2 FQGNSA. The DNA of the CDR3 is TGTGCCAGCAGCCCCTACAATGAGCAGTTCGACCAGCAATTC. Translation: CASSPYNEQFDQQF. The whole variable domain, filled in from reference TRBV7-2 and TRBJ2-7, reads GAGVSQSPSNKVTEKGKDVELRCDPISGHTALYWYRQSLGQGLEFLIYFQGNSAPDKSGLPSDRFSAERTGGSVSTLTIQRTQQEDSAVYLCASSPYNEQFDQQFGPGTRLTVT.

A word on this clonotype: Mismatch with germline at one junction end may stem from a read error. The V call is TRBV9, the J call TRBJ1-2, with a weak D call TRBD1 (5 bases). The CDR3 has 14 amino acids. The germline CDR1 and CDR2 sequences are SGDLS and YYNGEE. The CDR3 DNA follows: TGTGCCAGCAGCGTCGTGGGGGGAATGGATGACTACGCCTTC. Amino acids: CASSVVGGMDDYAF. The full variable domain, its missing parts supplied by reference TRBV9 and TRBJ1-2, is DSGVTQTPKHLITATGQRVTLRCSPRSGDLSVYWYQQSLDQGLQFLIQYYNGEERAKGNILERFSAQQFPDLHSELNLSSLELGDSALYFCASSVVGGMDDYAFGSGTRLTVV.

This clonotype was found many times. This chain uses TRBV9 with TRBJ1-2; perhaps TRBD1 as D (6 bases). CDR1 and CDR2 from the germline V gene are SGDLS and YYNGEE. V shed 3 bases and J shed 3 bases, with 18 bases lying between them. This CDR3 has 16 amino acids. CDR3 sequence reads: CASSATGGQGHYGYTF. CDR3 DNA: TGTGCCAGCAGCGCGACGGGGGGGCAGGGACACTATGGCTACACCTTC. Complete variable domain (other parts from reference TRBV9 and TRBJ1-2): DSGVTQTPKHLITATGQRVTLRCSPRSGDLSVYWYQQSLDQGLQFLIQYYNGEERAKGNILERFSAQQFPDLHSELNLSSLELGDSALYFCASSATGGQGHYGYTFGSGTRLTVV.

The sample holds many counts of this clonotype. V gene TRBV5-4 combines with J gene TRBJ1-1; D gene unclear. This CDR3 has 16 residues. The germline V and J ends were trimmed by 4 bases and 4 bases, with 20 bases remaining between them. Germline-derived CDR1 and CDR2 are SGHNT and YYREEE (reference sequence). As DNA, the CDR3 is TGTGCCAGCAGCCGGTCGGGAGTGGTGGCAGGCACTGAAGCTTTCTTT. It translates to CASSRSGVVAGTEAFF.

Concerning this clonotype itself: Its ends do not fully match the called genes, so a read error is possible. The chain is built from TRBV2 and TRBJ1-6; D is unresolved. Germline CDR1 and CDR2: SNHLY and FYNNEI. The CDR3 consists of 14 residues. CDR3 coding DNA: TGTGCCAGCAGCGTCATGACAACCATTGAAAACCTGTTCTTT. Protein product: CASSVMTTIENLFF.

V is TRBV6-1 and J is TRBJ2-5, with TRBD2 matching over 7 bases. In germline, CDR1 is MNHNS, CDR2 SASEGT. CDR3 size: 14 residues. V lost 2 bases, J lost 5 bases, and 5 bases stayed unmatched. CDR3 region: CASSESGTAETQYF. The CDR3 DNA reads as TGTGCCAGCAGTGAAAGCGGGACGGCGGAGACCCAGTACTTC.

At least ten counts were recorded for this clonotype. The CDR3 is CASSLDQGGQPQHF. CDR3 bases: TGTGCCAGCAGCTTAGATCAAGGGGGGCAGCCCCAGCATTTT. This sequence joins TRBV7-9 and TRBJ1-5; possible D gene TRBD1, 6 bases. The germline gives CDR1 SEHNR, CDR2 FQNEAQ (reference sequence). The CDR3 spans 14 residues. The V and J ends lost 1 base and 7 bases respectively, with 11 bases between them.

The chain uses TRBV20-1 and TRBJ2-7; D might be TRBD2 (6 bases). This CDR3 spans 14 amino acids. V was cut by 6 bases and J by 2 bases, with 17 bases left in between. Germline-derived CDR1 and CDR2 are DFQATT and SNEGSKA (reference sequence). The CDR3 nucleotides are TGCAGTGCCTCGGAGATCGCGGGGACCTACGAGCAGTACTTC. It encodes CSASEIAGTYEQYF.